This T cell receptor (beta chain) is from a study of metastatic and nonmetastatic thyroid tumors. Study-wide context: A comparison of repertoires was made across blood and tumor or nodule tissue from malignant and benign thyroid patients. General observations from the study: Relative to benign nodules, malignant thyroid tumors were reportedly characterized by significantly elevated TCR beta diversity in blood and tumor.

As originally analysed: A distant-metastasis classifier for papillary thyroid cancer was built using CDR3 differences across clinicopathological groups. TCRdb reanalyzed the PCR reads with MiXCR. The V and J calls shown here were made by TCRdb, not taken from the authors' results. This sample has some 83,000 clones, with about an eighth found just once. Thyroid surgery took place with no prior treatment in any patient. A remark on this clone: The target antigen is unknown. A much larger clone lies one base from this, so it may be a read error.

The germline V gene encodes CDR1 MDHEN and CDR2 SYDVKM. The CDR3 covers 16 residues. J lost 9 bases, V lost 2 bases, and 8 bases had no gene match. The clonotype was recovered from a female donor with papillary thyroid cancer or a benign thyroid nodule (not recorded which). Some clones in this sample may be carry-over from other donors' samples. The rearrangement links TRBV28 to TRBJ2-1, with 12 positions matching TRBD2. Sequencing was done on a sample of tumor tissue. CDR3 in DNA: TGTGCCAGCAGTTTACTAGCGGGAGGGCTCAGTAGTGAGCAGTTCTTC. It is translated as CASSLLAGGLSSEQFF.